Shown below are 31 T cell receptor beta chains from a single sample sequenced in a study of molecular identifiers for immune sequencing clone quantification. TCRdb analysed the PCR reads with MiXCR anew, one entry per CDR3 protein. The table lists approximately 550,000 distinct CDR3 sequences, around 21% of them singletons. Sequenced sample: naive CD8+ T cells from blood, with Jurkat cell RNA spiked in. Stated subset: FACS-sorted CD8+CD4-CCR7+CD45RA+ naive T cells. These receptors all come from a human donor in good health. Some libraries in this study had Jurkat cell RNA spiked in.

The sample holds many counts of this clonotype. Written as DNA, the CDR3 is TGTGCCAGCAGTTTACTAGCGGGTGTCTACGAGCAGTACTTC. Protein product: CASSLLAGVYEQYF. The rearrangement links TRBV12-3 or TRBV12-4 to TRBJ2-7; 8 bases fit TRBD2. After removal of 2 bases from V and 3 bases from J, the junction contained 3 bases not matched to a gene. The CDR3 runs 14 residues.

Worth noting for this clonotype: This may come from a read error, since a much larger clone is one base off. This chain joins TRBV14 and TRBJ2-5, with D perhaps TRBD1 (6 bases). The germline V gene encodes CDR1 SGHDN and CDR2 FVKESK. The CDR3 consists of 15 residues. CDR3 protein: CASSQRPDSQEAQYF. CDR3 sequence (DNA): TGTGCCAGCAGCCAGAGACCGGACAGCCAAGAGGCCCAGTACTTC.

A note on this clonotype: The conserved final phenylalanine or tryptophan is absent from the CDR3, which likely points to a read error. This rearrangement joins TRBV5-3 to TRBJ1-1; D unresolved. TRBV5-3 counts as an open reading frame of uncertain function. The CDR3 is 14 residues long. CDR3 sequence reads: CASSLDSENTEAFL. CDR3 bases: TGTGCCAGCAGCTTGGACTCAGAGAACACTGAAGCTTTCCTT.

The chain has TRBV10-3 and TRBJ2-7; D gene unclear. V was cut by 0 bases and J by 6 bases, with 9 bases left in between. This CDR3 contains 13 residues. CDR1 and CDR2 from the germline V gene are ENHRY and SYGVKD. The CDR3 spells CAISESEGSEQYF. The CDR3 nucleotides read TGTGCCATCAGTGAGTCGGAAGGAAGCGAGCAGTACTTC.

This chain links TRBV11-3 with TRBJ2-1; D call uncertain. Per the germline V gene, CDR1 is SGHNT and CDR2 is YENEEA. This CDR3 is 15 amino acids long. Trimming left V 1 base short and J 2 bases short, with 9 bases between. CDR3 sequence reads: CASSLGEDAYNEQFF. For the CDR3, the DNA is TGTGCCAGCAGCTTAGGCGAGGACGCCTACAATGAGCAGTTCTTC.

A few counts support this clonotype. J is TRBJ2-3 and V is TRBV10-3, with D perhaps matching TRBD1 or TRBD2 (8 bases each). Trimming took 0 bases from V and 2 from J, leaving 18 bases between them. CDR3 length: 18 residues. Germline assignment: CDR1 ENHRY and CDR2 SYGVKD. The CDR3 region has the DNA TGTGCCATCAGTGAGTCGATTAGCGGGACAGGAAACACAGATACGCAGTATTTT. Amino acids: CAISESISGTGNTDTQYF.

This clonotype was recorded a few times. Here the CDR3 reads CASSYSQGSPEAFF. CDR3 nucleotide sequence: TGTGCCAGCAGTTACTCCCAGGGGTCCCCTGAAGCTTTCTTT. V usage is TRBV6-5 and J usage is TRBJ1-1; maybe TRBD1 (6 bases). Trimming pared 0 bases from V and 6 bases from J, leaving 11 bases between. The V gene's germline CDR1 is MNHEY and CDR2 SVGAGI. The CDR3 consists of 14 residues.

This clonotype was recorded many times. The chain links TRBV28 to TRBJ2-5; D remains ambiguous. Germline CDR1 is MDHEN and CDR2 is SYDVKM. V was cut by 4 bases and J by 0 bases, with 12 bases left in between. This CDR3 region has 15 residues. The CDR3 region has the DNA TGTGCCAGCAGTTCGACCCCCAGCGACCAAGAGACCCAGTACTTC. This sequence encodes CASSSTPSDQETQYF.

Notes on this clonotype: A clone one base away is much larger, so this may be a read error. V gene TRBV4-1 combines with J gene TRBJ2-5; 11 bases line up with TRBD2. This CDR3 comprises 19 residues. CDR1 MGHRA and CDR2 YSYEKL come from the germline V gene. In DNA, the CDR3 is TGCGTCAGCAGCCAAGGTTTGACTAGCGGGGTATCCGAAGGAAAGACCCAGTACTTC. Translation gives CVSSQGLTSGVSEGKTQYF.

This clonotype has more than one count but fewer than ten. CDR3 loop: CASRRLPRGSNQPQHF. The CDR3 DNA is TGTGCCAGCAGACGACTCCCCAGGGGGAGCAATCAGCCCCAGCATTTT. The chain has TRBV28 and TRBJ1-5, with 7 bases lining up with TRBD1. The V gene end was trimmed by 6 bases and the J gene end by 1 base; junction bases not matched to a gene: 9. The CDR3 covers 16 residues. Germline V CDR1 and CDR2: MDHEN, SYDVKM. The whole variable domain, filled in from reference TRBV28 and TRBJ1-5, reads DVKVTQSSRYLVKRTGEKVFLECVQDMDHENMFWYRQDPGLGLRLIYFSYDVKMKEKGDIPEGYSVSREKKERFSLILESASTNQTSMYLCASRRLPRGSNQPQHFGDGTRLSIL.

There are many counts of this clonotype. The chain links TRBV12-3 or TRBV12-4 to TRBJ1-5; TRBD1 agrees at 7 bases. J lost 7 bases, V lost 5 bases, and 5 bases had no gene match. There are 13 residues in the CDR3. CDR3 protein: CASSALRGQPQHF. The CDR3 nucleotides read TGTGCCAGCAGTGCCCTCAGGGGGCAGCCCCAGCATTTT.

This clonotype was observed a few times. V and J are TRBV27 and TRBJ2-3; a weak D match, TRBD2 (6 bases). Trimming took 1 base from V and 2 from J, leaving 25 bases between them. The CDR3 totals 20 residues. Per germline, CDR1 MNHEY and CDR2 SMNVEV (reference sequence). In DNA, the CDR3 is TGTGCCAGCAGTTTATTCCCTTTCGGAGGAATCGGGAGCATCACAGATACGCAGTATTTT. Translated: CASSLFPFGGIGSITDTQYF.

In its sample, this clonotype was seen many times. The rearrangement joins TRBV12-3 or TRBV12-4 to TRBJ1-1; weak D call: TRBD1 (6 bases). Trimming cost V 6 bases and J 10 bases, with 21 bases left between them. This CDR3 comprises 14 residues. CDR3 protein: CASSFGQFSPGAFF. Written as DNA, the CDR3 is TGTGCCAGCAGCTTCGGACAGTTCTCTCCTGGAGCTTTCTTT.

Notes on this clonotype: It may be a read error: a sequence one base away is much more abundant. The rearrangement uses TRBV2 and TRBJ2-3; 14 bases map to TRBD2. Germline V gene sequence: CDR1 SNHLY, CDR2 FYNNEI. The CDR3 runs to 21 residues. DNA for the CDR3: TGTGCCAGCAGCGACCCCTCGTCGACTAGCGGGAGGGACGTCGGCACAGTTACGCAGTATTTT. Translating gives CASSDPSSTSGRDVGTVTQYF.

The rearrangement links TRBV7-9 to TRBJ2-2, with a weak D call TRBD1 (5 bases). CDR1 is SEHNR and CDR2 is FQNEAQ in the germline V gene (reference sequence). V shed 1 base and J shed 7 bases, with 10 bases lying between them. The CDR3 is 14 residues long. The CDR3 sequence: CASSLDQGGGELFF. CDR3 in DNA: TGTGCCAGCAGCTTAGACCAGGGTGGCGGGGAGCTGTTTTTT.

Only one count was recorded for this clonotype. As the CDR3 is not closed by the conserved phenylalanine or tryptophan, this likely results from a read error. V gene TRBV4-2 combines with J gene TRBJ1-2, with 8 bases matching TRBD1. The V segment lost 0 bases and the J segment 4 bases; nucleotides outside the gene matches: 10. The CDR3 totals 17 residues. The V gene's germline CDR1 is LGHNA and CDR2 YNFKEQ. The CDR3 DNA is TGTGCCAGCAGCCAAGATAGGTTGGGACAGGACATCTATGGCTACACCTCC. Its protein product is CASSQDRLGQDIYGYTS.

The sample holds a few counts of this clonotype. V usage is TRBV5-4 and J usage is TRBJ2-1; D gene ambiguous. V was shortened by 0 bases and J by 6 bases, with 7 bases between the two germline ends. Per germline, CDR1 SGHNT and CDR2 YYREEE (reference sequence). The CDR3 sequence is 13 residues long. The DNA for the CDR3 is TGTGCCAGCAGCTTGGGGGTTGGCAATGAGCAGTTCTTC. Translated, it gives CASSLGVGNEQFF.

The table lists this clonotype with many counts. The CDR3 DNA reads TGTGCCAGCAGTTTATTCAGGGGAGGGAACAATCAGCCCCAGCATTTT. It is translated as CASSLFRGGNNQPQHF. The chain couples TRBV12-3 or TRBV12-4 to TRBJ1-5, with TRBD1 as a possible D gene (6 bases). This CDR3 is built from 16 residues. V lost 2 bases, J lost 3 bases, and 14 bases lay in between.

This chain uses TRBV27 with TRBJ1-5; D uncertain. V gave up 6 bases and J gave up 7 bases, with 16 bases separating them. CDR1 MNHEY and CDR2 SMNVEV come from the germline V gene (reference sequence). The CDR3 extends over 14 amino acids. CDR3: CASSVTIGNQPQHF. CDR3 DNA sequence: TGTGCCAGCAGCGTGACGATAGGAAACCAGCCCCAGCATTTT.

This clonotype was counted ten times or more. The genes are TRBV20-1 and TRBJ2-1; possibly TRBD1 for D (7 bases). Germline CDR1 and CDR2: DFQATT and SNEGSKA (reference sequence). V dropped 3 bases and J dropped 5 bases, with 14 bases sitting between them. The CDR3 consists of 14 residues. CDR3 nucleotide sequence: TGCAGTGCTAGTGGCGGGACAGTTAACAATGAGCAGTTCTTC. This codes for CSASGGTVNNEQFF.

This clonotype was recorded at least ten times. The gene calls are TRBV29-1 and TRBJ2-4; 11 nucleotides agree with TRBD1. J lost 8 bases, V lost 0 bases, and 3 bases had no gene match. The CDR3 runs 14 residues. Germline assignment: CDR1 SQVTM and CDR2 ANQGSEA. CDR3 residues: CSVEEGTGGDIQYF. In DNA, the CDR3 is TGCAGCGTTGAAGAGGGGACAGGGGGGGACATTCAGTACTTC.

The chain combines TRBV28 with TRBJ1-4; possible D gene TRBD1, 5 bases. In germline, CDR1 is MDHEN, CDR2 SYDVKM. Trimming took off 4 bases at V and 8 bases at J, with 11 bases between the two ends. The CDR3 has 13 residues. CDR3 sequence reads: CASSSGRSEKLFF. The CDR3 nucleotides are TGTGCCAGCAGTTCAGGGAGGAGCGAAAAACTGTTTTTT.

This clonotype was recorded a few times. Here the CDR3 DNA reads TGTGCCAGCAGGGACAGGGGATACACAGATACGCAGTATTTT. It specifies CASRDRGYTDTQYF. The V and J genes are TRBV6-1 and TRBJ2-3; 9 nucleotides agree with TRBD1. With V trimmed by 6 bases and J by 2 bases, 3 bases remained unmatched. There are 14 residues in the CDR3. Germline V CDR1 and CDR2: MNHNS, SASEGT.

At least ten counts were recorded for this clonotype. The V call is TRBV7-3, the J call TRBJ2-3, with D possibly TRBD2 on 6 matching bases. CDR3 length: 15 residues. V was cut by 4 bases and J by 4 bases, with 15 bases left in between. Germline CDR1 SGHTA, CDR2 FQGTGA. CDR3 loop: CASSSTTSLADTQYF. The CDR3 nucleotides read TGTGCCAGCAGCTCCACGACTAGTTTGGCAGATACGCAGTATTTT.

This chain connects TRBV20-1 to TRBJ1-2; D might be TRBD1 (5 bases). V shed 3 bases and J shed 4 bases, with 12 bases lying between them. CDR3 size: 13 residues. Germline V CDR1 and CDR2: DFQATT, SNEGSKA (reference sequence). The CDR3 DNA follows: TGCAGTGCTAGGCCGCAGGGAACCTATGGCTACACCTTC. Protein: CSARPQGTYGYTF.

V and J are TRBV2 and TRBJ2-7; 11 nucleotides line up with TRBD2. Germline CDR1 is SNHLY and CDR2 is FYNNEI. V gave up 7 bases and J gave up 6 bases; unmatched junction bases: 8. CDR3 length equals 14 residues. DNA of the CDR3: TGTGCCAGCACCAGACTAGCGGGACAAGGCGAGCAGTACTTC. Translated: CASTRLAGQGEQYF.

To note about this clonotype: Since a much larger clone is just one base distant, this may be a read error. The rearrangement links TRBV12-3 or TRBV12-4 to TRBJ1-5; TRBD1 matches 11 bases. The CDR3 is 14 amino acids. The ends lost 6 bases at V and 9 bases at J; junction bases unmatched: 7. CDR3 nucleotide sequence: TGTGCCAGCAGGTGGACAGGGGGCGTTCTGCCCCAGCATTTT. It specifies CASRWTGGVLPQHF.

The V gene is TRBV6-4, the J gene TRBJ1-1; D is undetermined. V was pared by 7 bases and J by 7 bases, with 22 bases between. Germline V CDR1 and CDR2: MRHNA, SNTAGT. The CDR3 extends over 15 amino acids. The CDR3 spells CASTKDRYGLGEAFF. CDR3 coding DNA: TGTGCCAGCACCAAAGACCGGTACGGGCTAGGTGAAGCTTTCTTT.

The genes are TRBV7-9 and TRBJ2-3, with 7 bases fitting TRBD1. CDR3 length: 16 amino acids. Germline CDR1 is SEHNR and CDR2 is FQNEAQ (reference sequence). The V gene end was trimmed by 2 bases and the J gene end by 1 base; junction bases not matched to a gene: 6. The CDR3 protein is CASSLTGELGTDTQYF. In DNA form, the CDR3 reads TGTGCCAGCAGCTTAACAGGGGAGTTAGGCACAGATACGCAGTATTTT.

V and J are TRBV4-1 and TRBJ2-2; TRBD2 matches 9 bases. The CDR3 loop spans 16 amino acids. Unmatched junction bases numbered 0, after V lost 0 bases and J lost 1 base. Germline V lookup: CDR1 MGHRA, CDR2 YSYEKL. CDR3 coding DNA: TGCGCCAGCAGCCAAGAACTAGCGGGGAACACCGGGGAGCTGTTTTTT. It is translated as CASSQELAGNTGELFF.

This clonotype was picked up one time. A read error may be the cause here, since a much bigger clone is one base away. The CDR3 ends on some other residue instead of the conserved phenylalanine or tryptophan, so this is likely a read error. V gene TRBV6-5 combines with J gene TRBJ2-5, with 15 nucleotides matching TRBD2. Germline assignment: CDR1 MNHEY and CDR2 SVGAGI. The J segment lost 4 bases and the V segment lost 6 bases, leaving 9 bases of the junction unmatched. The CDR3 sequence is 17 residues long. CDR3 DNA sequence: TGTGCCAGCAGCCTCGGACTAGCGGGGGGGCTATTAGAGACCCAGTACCTC. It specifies CASSLGLAGGLLETQYL.